The 10 T cell receptor beta chains below come from one sample, sequenced in a study of T cells in Graves' hyperthyroidism and ophthalmopathy. RNA transcripts provided the source from which TCR beta CDR3 regions were amplified. RT-PCR in the first round (using the HTBI primer set) targeted the TCR CDR3. TCRdb re-called the multiplex PCR reads through MiXCR, storing one row per CDR3 protein. The sample has roughly 380,000 distinct CDR3 sequences; approximately 18% are singletons. The sequencing sample was made of blood. The receptors derive from a woman in her thirties or forties with Graves' ophthalmopathy.

In its sample, this clonotype was seen many times. The J gene is TRBJ1-5, the V gene TRBV19; 7 nucleotides match TRBD1. Germline V gene sequence: CDR1 LNHDA, CDR2 SQIVND (reference sequence). The CDR3 is 17 amino acids. Trimming took 3 bases from V and 1 from J; bases not matched to a gene: 9. The DNA of the CDR3 is TGTGCCAGTAGTATTCTACTAGACAGGGCGAGCAATCAGCCCCAGCATTTT. Translated, it gives CASSILLDRASNQPQHF. Full variable domain (rest looked up from reference TRBV19 and TRBJ1-5): DGGITQSPKYLFRKEGQNVTLSCEQNLNHDAMYWYRQDPGQGLRLIYYSQIVNDFQKGDIAEGYSVSREKKESFPLTVTSAQKNPTAFYLCASSILLDRASNQPQHFGDGTRLSIL.

The gene calls are TRBV7-2 and TRBJ2-5, with 10 bases identical to TRBD2. Germline values: CDR1 SGHTA, CDR2 FQGNSA. This CDR3 region has 15 residues. After removal of 5 bases from V and 4 bases from J, the junction contained 7 bases not matched to a gene. CDR3: CASSPQRGGAETQYF. The CDR3 DNA reads as TGTGCCAGCAGCCCACAGCGGGGGGGCGCAGAGACCCAGTACTTC.

This clonotype showed up many times. V usage is TRBV27 and J usage is TRBJ2-7; TRBD2 aligns across 10 bases. V lost 3 bases to trimming and J lost 6 bases; unmatched junction nucleotides: 8. The CDR3 sequence is 15 residues long. CDR1 and CDR2 from the germline V gene are MNHEY and SMNVEV (reference sequence). The CDR3 DNA is TGTGCCAGCAGTTTGGCTAGCGGGAGTTTTGGCGAGCAGTACTTC. It codes for CASSLASGSFGEQYF.

This clonotype was picked up many times. This chain joins TRBV5-1 and TRBJ1-2; D is undetermined. The CDR3 extends over 16 amino acids. The germline V and J ends were trimmed by 4 bases and 5 bases, with 21 bases remaining between them. The germline V gene encodes CDR1 SGHRS and CDR2 YFSETQ. The CDR3 DNA reads as TGCGCCAGCAGCCCCGTCTTGGGTCGGCTAGATTATGGCTACACCTTC. Translating it yields CASSPVLGRLDYGYTF.

This clonotype was seen ten or more times. The chain has TRBV12-5 and TRBJ2-2; TRBD2 is a possible D gene (6 bases). The V end was cut by 6 bases, the J end by 6 bases, with 14 bases between. The CDR3 is made up of 14 amino acids. CDR1 and CDR2 (germline): LGHNT, FRNRAP. CDR3 nucleotides: TGTGCTAGTGGCCAACACGGAGGGGCCGGGGAGCTGTTTTTT. Its translation is CASGQHGGAGELFF.

The V gene is TRBV19, the J gene TRBJ1-2, with 7 nucleotides matching TRBD1. Trimming at V came to 1 base and at J to 6 bases, leaving 5 bases not matched to a gene. Germline V gene data show CDR1 as LNHDA and CDR2 as SQIVND (reference sequence). The CDR3 has 14 amino acids. The CDR3 DNA sequence: TGTGCCAGTAGTATAGTAACCGGGACAGATGGCTACACCTTC. As protein: CASSIVTGTDGYTF.

This clonotype has ten or more counts. The chain is built from TRBV28 and TRBJ2-1; 12 nucleotides match TRBD2. The CDR3 has 16 residues. V was clipped by 6 bases and J by 7 bases; unmatched bases: 10. CDR1 and CDR2 from the germline V gene are MDHEN and SYDVKM. The CDR3: CASSRVRLAGENEQFF. For the CDR3, the DNA is TGTGCCAGCAGCCGCGTCCGACTAGCGGGAGAGAATGAGCAGTTCTTC.

At least ten counts were recorded for this clonotype. The chain employs TRBV7-9 and TRBJ2-7; 8 bases map to TRBD2. The V gene end was trimmed by 1 base and the J gene end by 3 bases; junction bases not matched to a gene: 5. The CDR3 totals 15 residues. In germline, CDR1 is SEHNR, CDR2 FQNEAQ (reference sequence). The CDR3 nucleotides are TGTGCCAGCAGCTTAGAAGCGGGAGAAATCTACGAGCAGTACTTC. Translating it yields CASSLEAGEIYEQYF.

J is TRBJ2-7 and V is TRBV6-2 or TRBV6-3; perhaps TRBD2 as D (5 bases). The J call may not be correct, given that the DNA end is closer to TRBJ2-1. Germline CDR1 is MNHEY and CDR2 is SVGEGT. The CDR3 runs 18 residues. The CDR3 region has the DNA TGTGCCAGCAGAAGTGGGCGGTGGGGAGAGGGAGATTCGGACGAGCAGTTCTTC. Translated: CASRSGRWGEGDSDEQFF.

This clonotype was seen repeatedly, ten times or more. V gene TRBV12-3 or TRBV12-4 combines with J gene TRBJ1-2, with TRBD1 matching 12 bases. Trimming removed 6 bases from V and 4 bases from J; junction bases left unmatched: 6. There are 15 residues in the CDR3. The CDR3 reads CASSGTGGDSYGYTF. DNA of the CDR3: TGTGCCAGCAGCGGGACAGGGGGCGATAGCTATGGCTACACCTTC.